This T cell receptor (beta chain) was recovered during a study of T cells after yellow fever vaccination. At least ten counts were recorded for this clonotype. This CDR3 is 13 amino acids long. Germline lookup yields CDR1 LNHNV and CDR2 YYDKDF (reference sequence). V shed 2 bases and J shed 6 bases, with 7 bases lying between them. Production of TCR cDNA was by 5'RACE template switching, which also added a universal primer site and UMIs. TCRdb re-called the 5' RACE reads through MiXCR, storing one row per CDR3 protein. The sample records roughly 340,000 distinct CDR3 sequences, around 3.9% being singletons.

This sequence originates from a man between 18 and 29 years old who received the YFV17D yellow fever vaccine. The chain joins TRBV15 to TRBJ2-2; D gene ambiguous. The material sequenced was PBMCs, taken 5 days after the yellow fever booster vaccination. The DNA of the CDR3 is TGTGCCACCAGCAGACTTAACCCCGGGGAGCTGTTTTTT. Residues: CATSRLNPGELFF.